This paragraph reports one T cell receptor beta chain. This record comes from a study of blood T cell repertoires in COVID-19. Data came from immunoSEQ multiplex PCR; TCRdb stores just in-frame clones and leaves some out. The data contain around 300,000 clones, 75% to 90% of them seen just once; the ten biggest clones take up about 2%. Germline CDR1 reads SGHAT; CDR2 reads FQNNGV. The V and J ends lost 4 bases and 1 base, in that order; junction bases with no gene match: 6. The CDR3 extends over 16 amino acids. This TCR was sampled from a man younger than 35 with active or convalescent COVID-19. This sequence joins TRBV11-2 and TRBJ2-1, with TRBD2 identical over 8 bases. The sequenced sample was peripheral blood. CDR3 in amino acids: CASSSLAGWSYNEQFF. Written as DNA, the CDR3 is TGTGCCAGCAGCTCCTTAGCGGGGTGGTCCTACAATGAGCAGTTCTTC.